The clone carrying this TCR beta chain occurred a few times. Other DNA sequences in the same sample also yield this CDR3. This record comes from a study of blood T cell repertoires in COVID-19. Study in general: Spain, Italy and the United States supplied samples that represented acute and convalescent COVID-19. From T cells, B-cell-depleted T cells, or PBMCs came the material, which was cDNA or gDNA.

Clones were sequenced by immunoSEQ multiplex PCR, and TCRdb holds only the in-frame ones, with some missing. Here the sample spans 150,000 to 200,000 clones, almost 85% being singletons. CDR1 is SGHTA and CDR2 is FQGNSA in the germline V gene. The CDR3 has 14 residues. Trimming took off 3 bases at V and 3 bases at J, with 11 bases between the two ends. The chain carries TRBV7-2 and TRBJ2-5; D unresolved. The source material was peripheral blood. The source of this sequence is a woman aged 80 or over with acute or convalescent COVID-19. The CDR3 coding sequence is TGTGCCAGCAGCTTCCGACGACAAGAAGAGACCCAGTACTTC. Protein: CASSFRRQEETQYF. The full variable domain, in which reference TRBV7-2 and TRBJ2-5 provide the parts outside the CDR3, is GAGVSQSPSNKVTEKGKDVELRCDPISGHTALYWYRQSLGQGLEFLIYFQGNSAPDKSGLPSDRFSAERTGGSVSTLTIQRTQQEDSAVYLCASSFRRQEETQYFGPGTRLLVL.